This T cell receptor (beta chain) was profiled in a study of response to subunit inactivated influenza vaccine. The CDR3 totals 16 residues. The V end was cut by 1 base, the J end by 4 bases, with 17 bases between. Per the germline V gene, CDR1 is DFQATT and CDR2 is SNEGSKA (reference sequence). TCRdb independently ran MiXCR on the RT-PCR reads; one entry per CDR3 protein. The profile covers around 470,000 distinct CDR3 sequences, with around 7.9% appearing a single time and less than 15% taken by the ten largest. The rearrangement joins TRBV20-1 to TRBJ1-3; D not certain. Specimen: PBMCs from blood, collected less than 30 months after vaccination. The sequence derives from a man aged 50 to 75 who received an inactivated influenza vaccine. The CDR3 here is CSARGLLGSRGNTIYF. The CDR3 nucleotides read TGCAGTGCTAGAGGCCTTTTGGGGAGTCGGGGAAACACCATATATTTT.